This T cell receptor (beta chain) is from a study of identical twins. With respect to this clonotype: No antigen is known for it.

In every case, the donor was a healthy Caucasian. Via MiXCR, TCRdb re-called the 5' RACE reads, giving one row per CDR3 protein. The sample comprises some 660,000 distinct CDR3 sequences, 8.5% to 9.5% of which are singletons, and roughly 0.9% rests with the top ten. Study conclusions and caveats: There was an excess of low generation probability in the out-of-frame alpha sequences that twins shared. It was cross-sectional statistical analysis, not following the same donors, that the conclusions relied on.

V lost 4 bases and J 6 bases, leaving 21 bases between the germline ends. The germline CDR1 and CDR2 sequences are SGHTA and FQGNSA. This CDR3 spans 16 amino acids. The data also belong to a second study, concerning yellow fever vaccine responses in identical twins.

Sequenced material: PBMCs. The receptor was derived from a woman under 30 in good health. The rearrangement links TRBV7-2 to TRBJ2-5; D remains unclear. The CDR3 loop reads CASSYPTDIPSKTQYF. CDR3 in DNA: TGTGCCAGCAGCTACCCCACTGATATTCCCTCCAAGACCCAGTACTTC.